The clone carrying this T cell receptor beta chain occurred a few times. What it binds is unknown. Only healthy Caucasians were enrolled as donors. V lost 1 base, J lost 5 bases, and 8 bases lay in between. The V gene's germline CDR1 is LNHDA and CDR2 SQIVND (reference sequence). The CDR3 is made up of 14 amino acids. Via MiXCR, TCRdb re-called the 5' RACE reads, giving one row per CDR3 protein. The data contain about 530,000 distinct CDR3 sequences, 20% to 25% of them singletons. The data stem from a study of identical twins. Study conclusions and caveats: Out-of-frame alpha sequences common to twins exhibited an excess of low generation probability.

This sample also belongs to another study, concerning yellow fever vaccine responses in identical twins.

The sequenced material came from CD4+ T cells sorted from blood. The chain carries TRBV19 and TRBJ2-2; D may be TRBD1 (5 bases). The sequence came from a woman between 18 and 29 years old in good health. DNA of the CDR3: TGTGCCAGTAGTATAGGAAGGGGAACCGGGGAGCTGTTTTTT. Translation: CASSIGRGTGELFF.